These T cell receptor beta chains were read from a single sample in a study of blood T cell repertoires in COVID-19. Only in-frame clones appear in the TCRdb table, and some are missing; sequencing was by immunoSEQ multiplex PCR. The sample has roughly 380,000 clones, around 87% seen once; the top ten hold 1.3%. The source material was PBMCs or T cells enriched from blood (not recorded which). The receptors were sampled from a man younger than 45 who had recovered from COVID-19. CDR3s include the opening cysteine and the closing phenylalanine or tryptophan. D genes are given only for firm matches. A clone size is listed for some rows: how often the clone was seen (once, few, many), or a class if it is expanded.

clone_size	v_call	d_call	j_call	cdr3_nt	cdr3_aa
NA	TRBV29-1	NA	TRBJ1-3	TGCAGCGTTGAACGGGCAGGGGAAGAAAACACCATATATTTT	CSVERAGEENTIYF
NA	TRBV28	NA	TRBJ2-7	TGTGCCAGCAGTTTGGCAGGGGCCCGCCCGGTAGAGTACTTC	CASSLAGARPVEYF
NA	TRBV4-1	NA	TRBJ2-7	TGCGCCAGCAGCCAAGGTGGTCAGGGGACCTACGAGCAGTACTTC	CASSQGGQGTYEQYF
NA	TRBV15	NA	TRBJ1-5	TGTGCCACCAGCAGTGCCCTACAGGGATGGCAGCCCCAGCATTTT	CATSSALQGWQPQHF
NA	TRBV7-2	TRBD1	TRBJ2-2	TGTGCCAGCAGCCTTAGAGCCGGGACAGGGGTCACCGGGGAGCTGTTTTTT	CASSLRAGTGVTGELFF
NA	TRBV4-2	NA	TRBJ2-7	TGTGCCAGCAGGGGACAAGGGGAGCAGTACTTC	CASRGQGEQYF
NA	TRBV27	NA	TRBJ2-5	TGTGCCAGCAGTAGTTCGGACTTACGAGAGACCCAGTACTTC	CASSSSDLRETQYF
once	TRBV28	NA	TRBJ1-5	TGTGCCAGCAGTACGGGAGTGCAAGGAAATCAGCCCCAGCATTTT	CASSTGVQGNQPQHF
NA	TRBV2	NA	TRBJ1-4	TGTGCCAGCAGTGGGCTAGGACTTGAAAAACTGTTTTTT	CASSGLGLEKLFF
NA	TRBV27	TRBD1	TRBJ1-1	TGTGCCAGCAGCTTACAGGGGGCCAATGAAGCTTTCTTT	CASSLQGANEAFF
once	TRBV19	NA	TRBJ2-4	TGTGCCAGTAGTCCGGAGGCCAAAAACATTCAGTACTTC	CASSPEAKNIQYF
NA	TRBV25-1	NA	TRBJ2-2	TGTGCCAGCAGTGCTCACTACACCGGGGAGCTGTTTTTT	CASSAHYTGELFF
NA	TRBV9	NA	TRBJ1-5	TGTGCCAGCAGCGCCCTCGGGGGGAATCAGCCCCAGCATTTT	CASSALGGNQPQHF
NA	TRBV2	NA	TRBJ2-6	TGTGCCAGCAGTAGAGACAGCTCTGGGGCCAACGTCCTGACTTTC	CASSRDSSGANVLTF
NA	TRBV6-2/TRBV6-3	NA	TRBJ1-2	TGTGCCAGCAGCTTGACAGAGAACTATGGCTACACCTTC	CASSLTENYGYTF
NA	TRBV13	TRBD2	TRBJ2-2	TGTGCCAGCAGCTTCAGCCACATTGGGGCTAGCGGTACCGGGGAGCTGTTTTTT	CASSFSHIGASGTGELFF
NA	TRBV5-6	TRBD1	TRBJ1-1	TGTGCCAGCAGCTTGTTACCAGGGGGAGGCACTGAAGCTTTCTTT	CASSLLPGGGTEAFF
NA	TRBV4-1	NA	TRBJ1-1	TGCGCCAGCAGCCAATCGAGCGGTTTAGGGATTAGCACTGAAGCTTTCTTT	CASSQSSGLGISTEAFF
NA	TRBV11-2	TRBD1	TRBJ1-5	TGTGCCAGCAGCCGGGACAGCCATCAGCCCCAGCATTTT	CASSRDSHQPQHF
NA	TRBV9	TRBD1	TRBJ1-4	TGTGCCAGCAGCCCAACGGGACAGGAAAATGAAAAACTGTTTTTT	CASSPTGQENEKLFF
NA	TRBV30	NA	TRBJ1-4	TGTGCCTGGTCAGGAAACACTTATGAAAAACTGTTTTTT	CAWSGNTYEKLFF
NA	TRBV5-1	TRBD1	TRBJ1-2	TGCGCCAGCAGCTTAGGGGGCGGCTACACCTTC	CASSLGGGYTF
NA	TRBV6-2/TRBV6-3	TRBD2	TRBJ2-5	TGTGCCAGCAGTTACTCGAGCCGGGCCGGCGGGGGGGCCCTAGAGACCCAGTACTTC	CASSYSSRAGGGALETQYF
NA	TRBV9	TRBD1	TRBJ2-1	TGTGCCAGCAGCGTAGCTGGGGACAGGGGAGGCGAGCAGTTCTTC	CASSVAGDRGGEQFF
NA	TRBV6-1	NA	TRBJ1-1	TGTGCCAGCAGTGAAGAAGCGTGGCGGGACACTGAAGCTTTCTTT	CASSEEAWRDTEAFF
NA	TRBV24-1	TRBD2	TRBJ2-1	TGTGCCACCAGTGATGGGACTAGCGCTGAGCAGTTCTTC	CATSDGTSAEQFF
NA	TRBV10-3	TRBD1	TRBJ1-2	TGTGCCACCGGGACAGATTCTAACTATGGCTACACCTTC	CATGTDSNYGYTF
NA	TRBV6-5	NA	TRBJ2-3	TGTGCCAGCGCCCAAGAGTTAGCGAGCACAGATACGCAGTATTTT	CASAQELASTDTQYF
few	TRBV19	NA	TRBJ2-5	TGTGCCAGTCGGTTAAGCGGAGAGACCCAGTACTTC	CASRLSGETQYF
once	TRBV6-4	TRBD2	TRBJ2-2	TGTGCCAGCACCCACGGACTAGCGGGGGTTCAGCGGGAGCTGTTTTTT	CASTHGLAGVQRELFF
NA	TRBV2	TRBD1	TRBJ1-2	TGTGCCAGCCCAGCAGGGGGCCCCTATGGCTACACCTTC	CASPAGGPYGYTF